This T cell receptor (beta chain) was found in a study of blood T cell repertoires in COVID-19. Overall study context: COVID-19 samples collected from the United States, Italy and Spain covered acute and convalescent phases. T cells, B-cell-depleted T cells, or PBMCs provided the cDNA or gDNA that served as material.

Original handling: Estimates of nucleated cell counts were drawn from the amplification of reference gene primers. The method was immunoSEQ multiplex PCR; TCRdb's version includes in-frame clones alone and lacks a portion of them. V, J and clone size reflect that table, while D and trimming were determined from the DNA. The sample has some 200,000 clones; over 75% are singletons. Trimming stripped 5 bases from V and 2 bases from J, with 3 bases between. The CDR3 spans 12 residues. Sequencing input: peripheral blood. The chain recombines TRBV12-3 or TRBV12-4 with TRBJ1-4; D unresolved. This TCR came from a woman in her thirties or forties with acute or convalescent COVID-19. The CDR3 coding sequence is TGTGCCAGCAGTCCTACTAATGAAAAACTGTTTTTT. Amino acid sequence: CASSPTNEKLFF.